This is a list of T cell receptor beta chains from one sample in a study of blood T cell repertoires in COVID-19. Some clones are missing from TCRdb's copy, which holds only in-frame ones; the method was immunoSEQ multiplex PCR. The sample has about 160,000 clones, more than 70% seen once. Sequences were obtained from PBMCs or T cells enriched from blood (not recorded which). These receptors were obtained from a man aged 35 to 55 who had recovered from COVID-19. The CDR3 runs from the conserved cysteine through the conserved F or W. The order of the fields is J gene, D gene, clone size, V gene, CDR3 DNA, CDR3 protein. D genes are given only for firm matches. Part of the rows lack a size; the others show once, few, many or a class for expanded clones.

J gene: TRBJ1-6
D gene: .
clone size: .
V gene: TRBV29-1
CDR3 DNA: TGCAGCGTTGGGGAGGGTACCAATTCACCCCTCCACTTT
CDR3 protein: CSVGEGTNSPLHF

J gene: TRBJ2-6
D gene: TRBD1
clone size: .
V gene: TRBV4-1
CDR3 DNA: TGCGCCAGCAGCCAAGACGGACAGGCGATCTCTGGGGCCAACGTCCTGACTTTC
CDR3 protein: CASSQDGQAISGANVLTF

J gene: TRBJ1-1
D gene: TRBD1
clone size: .
V gene: TRBV6-5
CDR3 DNA: TGTGCCGTGCCCCCGGGACAGCTGAACACTGAAGCTTTCTTT
CDR3 protein: CAVPPGQLNTEAFF

J gene: TRBJ2-2
D gene: .
clone size: .
V gene: TRBV2
CDR3 DNA: TGTGCCAGCAGTGTATTCGGGGAGCTGTTTTTT
CDR3 protein: CASSVFGELFF

J gene: TRBJ2-1
D gene: .
clone size: once
V gene: TRBV29-1
CDR3 DNA: TGCAGCGCCAAGGAGGCAGGGGAAGATAATGAGCAGTTCTTC
CDR3 protein: CSAKEAGEDNEQFF

J gene: TRBJ1-1
D gene: TRBD1
clone size: .
V gene: TRBV7-9
CDR3 DNA: TGTGCCAGCAGCCGCCTTCCAGGGGGGTCCACTGAAGCTTTCTTT
CDR3 protein: CASSRLPGGSTEAFF

J gene: TRBJ1-2
D gene: .
clone size: .
V gene: TRBV24-1
CDR3 DNA: TGTGCCACCAGTGCGGGAGGAGGCGACTATGGCTACACCTTC
CDR3 protein: CATSAGGGDYGYTF

J gene: TRBJ1-6
D gene: .
clone size: .
V gene: TRBV9
CDR3 DNA: TGTGCCAGCAGCCTGGGGGCGCTCGATAATTCACCCCTCCACTTT
CDR3 protein: CASSLGALDNSPLHF

J gene: TRBJ1-5
D gene: .
clone size: .
V gene: TRBV6-1
CDR3 DNA: TGTGCCAGCAGTGAACAGGGATGGGGACAGCCCCAGCATTTT
CDR3 protein: CASSEQGWGQPQHF

J gene: TRBJ2-5
D gene: TRBD1
clone size: .
V gene: TRBV7-3
CDR3 DNA: TGTGCCAGCAGCAAGGACAGGGGTGGAGAGACCCAGTACTTC
CDR3 protein: CASSKDRGGETQYF

J gene: TRBJ1-1
D gene: .
clone size: .
V gene: TRBV6-5
CDR3 DNA: TGTGCCAGCAGACGCAAGGGAGGCCTGAACACTGAAGCTTTCTTT
CDR3 protein: CASRRKGGLNTEAFF

J gene: TRBJ1-5
D gene: .
clone size: .
V gene: TRBV2
CDR3 DNA: TGTGCCAGCAGTAGCTCCGGGACTCCCGGAGGGACTCAGCCCCAGCATTTT
CDR3 protein: CASSSSGTPGGTQPQHF

J gene: TRBJ2-4
D gene: TRBD2
clone size: .
V gene: TRBV5-6
CDR3 DNA: TGTGCCAGCAGCTGGGGGAGGGTGGGACTAGGCCAAAACATTCAGTACTTC
CDR3 protein: CASSWGRVGLGQNIQYF

J gene: TRBJ1-1
D gene: TRBD1
clone size: few
V gene: TRBV18
CDR3 DNA: TGTGCCAGCTCACTAGATCCCGGACAGGGGGTCTCTGAAGCTTTCTTT
CDR3 protein: CASSLDPGQGVSEAFF

J gene: TRBJ1-1
D gene: TRBD1
clone size: .
V gene: TRBV7-9
CDR3 DNA: TGTGCCAGCAGCTCCTACAGGGGCCCTGAAGCTTTCTTT
CDR3 protein: CASSSYRGPEAFF

J gene: TRBJ1-4
D gene: .
clone size: .
V gene: TRBV19
CDR3 DNA: TGTGCCAGTAGTATTCAGGATCCCGCAACTAATGAAAAACTGTTTTTT
CDR3 protein: CASSIQDPATNEKLFF